The entry below gives a single T cell receptor beta chain sequence along with its context. This entry comes from a study of blood T cell repertoires in COVID-19. About the research overall: Researchers got acute and convalescent COVID-19 samples from the United States, Italy and Spain. The analysed material was cDNA or gDNA that came from T cells, B-cell-depleted T cells, or PBMCs.

Profiled with immunoSEQ multiplex PCR; TCRdb holds only in-frame clones, not every one. The table has 650,000 to 800,000 clones, 70% to 90% seen once; the top ten hold over 0.2%. This receptor was identified in a woman aged 18 to 35 with acute or convalescent COVID-19. The specimen was peripheral blood.

In DNA, the CDR3 is TGTGCCAGCAGTTCCCAGCGGTATGGCTACACCTTC. Protein product: CASSSQRYGYTF. The chain links TRBV28 to TRBJ1-2; D remains unclear. Germline values: CDR1 MDHEN, CDR2 SYDVKM. Between the trimmed V and J ends, which lost 4 bases and 5 bases, there was a span of 8 bases. The CDR3 runs to 12 residues.